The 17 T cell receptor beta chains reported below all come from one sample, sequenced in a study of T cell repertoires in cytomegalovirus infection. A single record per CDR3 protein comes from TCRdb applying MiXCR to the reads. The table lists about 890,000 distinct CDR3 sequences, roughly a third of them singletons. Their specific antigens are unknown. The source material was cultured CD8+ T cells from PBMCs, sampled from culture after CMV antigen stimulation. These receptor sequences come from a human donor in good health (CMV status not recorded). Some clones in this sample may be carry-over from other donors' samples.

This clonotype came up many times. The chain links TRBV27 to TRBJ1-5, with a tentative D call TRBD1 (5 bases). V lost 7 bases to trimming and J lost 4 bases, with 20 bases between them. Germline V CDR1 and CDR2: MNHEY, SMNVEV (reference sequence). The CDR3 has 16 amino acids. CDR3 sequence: CASIDPEGEGNQPQHF. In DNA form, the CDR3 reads TGTGCCAGCATAGACCCAGAGGGTGAGGGGAATCAGCCCCAGCATTTT.

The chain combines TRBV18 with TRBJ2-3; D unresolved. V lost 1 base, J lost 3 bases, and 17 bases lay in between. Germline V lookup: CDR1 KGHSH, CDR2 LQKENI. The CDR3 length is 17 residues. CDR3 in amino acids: CASSPQAPDRATDTQYF. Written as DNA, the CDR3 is TGTGCCAGCTCACCACAGGCACCGGATCGGGCTACAGATACGCAGTATTTT.

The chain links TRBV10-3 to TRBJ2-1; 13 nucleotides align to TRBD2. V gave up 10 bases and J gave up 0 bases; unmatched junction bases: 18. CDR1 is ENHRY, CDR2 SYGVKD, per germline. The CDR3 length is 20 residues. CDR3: CATTLGGLAGWEGSYNEQFF. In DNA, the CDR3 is TGTGCCACGACCCTTGGGGGACTAGCGGGGTGGGAAGGCTCCTACAATGAGCAGTTCTTC.

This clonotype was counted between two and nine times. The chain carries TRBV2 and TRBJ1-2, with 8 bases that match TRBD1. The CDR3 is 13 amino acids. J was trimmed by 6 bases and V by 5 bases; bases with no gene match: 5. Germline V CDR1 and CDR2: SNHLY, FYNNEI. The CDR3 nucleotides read TGTGCCAGCAGTCTGGACAGGGACCATGGCTACACCTTC. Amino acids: CASSLDRDHGYTF.

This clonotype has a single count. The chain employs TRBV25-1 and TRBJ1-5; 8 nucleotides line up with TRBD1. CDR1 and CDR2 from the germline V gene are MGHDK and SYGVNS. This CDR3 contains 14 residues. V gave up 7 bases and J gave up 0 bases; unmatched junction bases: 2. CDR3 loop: CASKQGGSNQPQHF. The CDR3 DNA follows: TGTGCCAGCAAACAGGGGGGTAGCAATCAGCCCCAGCATTTT.

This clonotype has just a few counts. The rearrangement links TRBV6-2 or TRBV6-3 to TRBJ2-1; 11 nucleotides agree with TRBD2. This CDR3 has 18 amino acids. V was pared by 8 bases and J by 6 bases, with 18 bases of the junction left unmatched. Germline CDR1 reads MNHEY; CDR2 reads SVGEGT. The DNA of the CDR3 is TGTGCCAGCTTATCGAGGCTAGCGGGGGGAACGTCAATCAATGAGCAGTTCTTC. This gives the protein CASLSRLAGGTSINEQFF.

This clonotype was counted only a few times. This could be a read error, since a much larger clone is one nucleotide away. The CDR3 sequence: CACTNTGELFF. The CDR3 bases are TGTGCCTGCACGAACACCGGGGAGCTGTTTTTT. The J gene is TRBJ2-2, the V gene TRBV6-6, with D hard to call. The CDR3 totals 11 residues. V was shortened by 11 bases and J by 0 bases, with 4 bases between the two germline ends. Germline lookup yields CDR1 MNHNY and CDR2 SVGAGI (reference sequence).

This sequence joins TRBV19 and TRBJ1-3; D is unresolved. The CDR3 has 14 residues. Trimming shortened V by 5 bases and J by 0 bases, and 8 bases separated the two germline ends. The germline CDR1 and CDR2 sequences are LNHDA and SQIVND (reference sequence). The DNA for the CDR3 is TGTGCCAGTAGTCTGCGATACTCTGGAAACACCATATATTTT. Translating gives CASSLRYSGNTIYF.

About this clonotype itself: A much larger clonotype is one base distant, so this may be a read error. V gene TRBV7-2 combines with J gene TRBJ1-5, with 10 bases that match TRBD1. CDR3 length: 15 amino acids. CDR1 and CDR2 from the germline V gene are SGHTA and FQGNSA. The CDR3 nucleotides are TGTGCCAACAGCCGGACAGGGGGGAGCAATCAGCCCCAGCATTTT. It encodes CANSRTGGSNQPQHF. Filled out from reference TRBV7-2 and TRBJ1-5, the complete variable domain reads GAGVSQSPSNKVTEKGKDVELRCDPISGHTALYWYRQSLGQGLEFLIYFQGNSAPDKSGLPSDRFSAERTGGSVSTLTIQRTQQEDSAVYLCANSRTGGSNQPQHFGDGTRLSIL.

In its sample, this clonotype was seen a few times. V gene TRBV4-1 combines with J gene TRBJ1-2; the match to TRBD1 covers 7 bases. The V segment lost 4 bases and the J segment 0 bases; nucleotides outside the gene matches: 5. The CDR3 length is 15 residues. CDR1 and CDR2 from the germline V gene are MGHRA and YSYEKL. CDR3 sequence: CASSPAGTANYGYTF. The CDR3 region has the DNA TGCGCCAGCAGCCCAGCCGGGACAGCTAACTATGGCTACACCTTC.

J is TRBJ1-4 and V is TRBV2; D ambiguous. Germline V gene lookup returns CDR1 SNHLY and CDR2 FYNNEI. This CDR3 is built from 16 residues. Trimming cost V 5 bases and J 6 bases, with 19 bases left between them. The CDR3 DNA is TGTGCCAGCAGTCAAAGCAGACGCGGCGGGGATGAAAAACTGTTTTTT. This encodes CASSQSRRGGDEKLFF.

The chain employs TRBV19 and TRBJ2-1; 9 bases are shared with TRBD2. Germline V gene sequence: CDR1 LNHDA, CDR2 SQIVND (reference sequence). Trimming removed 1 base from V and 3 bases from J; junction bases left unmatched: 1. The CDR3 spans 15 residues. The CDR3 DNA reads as TGTGCCAGTAGTATAGTAGCGGGGGACTACAATGAGCAGTTCTTC. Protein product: CASSIVAGDYNEQFF. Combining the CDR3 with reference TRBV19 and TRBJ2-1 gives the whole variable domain DGGITQSPKYLFRKEGQNVTLSCEQNLNHDAMYWYRQDPGQGLRLIYYSQIVNDFQKGDIAEGYSVSREKKESFPLTVTSAQKNPTAFYLCASSIVAGDYNEQFFGPGTRLTVL.

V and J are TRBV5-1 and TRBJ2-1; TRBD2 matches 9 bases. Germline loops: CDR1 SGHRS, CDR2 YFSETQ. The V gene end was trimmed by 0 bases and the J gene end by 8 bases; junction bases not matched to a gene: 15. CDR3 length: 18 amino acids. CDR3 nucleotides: TGCGCCAGCAGCTTGGCCGGGGGTAGCGGGGGCCCTAGGGATGAGCAGTTCTTC. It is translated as CASSLAGGSGGPRDEQFF.

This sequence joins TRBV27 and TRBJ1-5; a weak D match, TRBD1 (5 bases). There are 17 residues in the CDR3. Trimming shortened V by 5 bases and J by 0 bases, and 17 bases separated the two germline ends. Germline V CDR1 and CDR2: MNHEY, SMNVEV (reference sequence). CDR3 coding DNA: TGTGCCAGCAGTCGCGCGGGGGGAGCGGTTAGCAATCAGCCCCAGCATTTT. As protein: CASSRAGGAVSNQPQHF.

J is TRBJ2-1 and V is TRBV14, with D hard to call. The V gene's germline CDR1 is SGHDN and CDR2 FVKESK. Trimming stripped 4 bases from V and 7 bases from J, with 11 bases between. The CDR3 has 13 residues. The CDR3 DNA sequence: TGTGCCAGCAGCCTAATAAGTAGAAATGAGCAGTTCTTC. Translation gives CASSLISRNEQFF.

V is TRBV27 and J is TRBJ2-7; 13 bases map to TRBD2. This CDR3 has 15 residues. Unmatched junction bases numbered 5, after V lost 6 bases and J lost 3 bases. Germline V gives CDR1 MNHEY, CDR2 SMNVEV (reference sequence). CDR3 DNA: TGTGCCAGCAGCGTGACTAGCGGGGGGATCTACGAGCAGTACTTC. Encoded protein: CASSVTSGGIYEQYF.

The CDR3 nucleotides read TGCGCCAGCAGTTCCGGGACTAGCGGGGGTAACACCGGGGAGCTGTTTTTT. It yields the protein CASSSGTSGGNTGELFF. This sequence joins TRBV5-1 and TRBJ2-2; TRBD2 agrees at 14 bases. The CDR3 extends over 17 amino acids. CDR1 SGHRS and CDR2 YFSETQ come from the germline V gene. The J segment lost 2 bases and the V segment lost 5 bases, leaving 5 bases of the junction unmatched.